This is a list of T cell receptor beta chains from one sample in a study of OX40 agonist ivuxolimab in advanced cancers. Generated by immunoSEQ multiplex PCR, the TCRdb table keeps only in-frame clones and is missing some. The sample holds approximately 90,000 clones; 91% are singletons and the top ten take more than 8.5%. This specimen consisted of CD4+ or CD8+ T cells sorted from blood, obtained in a trial of the OX40 agonist ivuxolimab. The source is an adult with an advanced solid tumor such as melanoma, head and neck, liver or kidney cancer. Both conserved end residues are part of each CDR3. The D gene is left open where the match is weak. The listing skips clone size in some rows; elsewhere it reads once, few, many or a size class.

D	V	J	size	CDR3	DNA
TRBD2	TRBV12-5	TRBJ2-3	NA	CASGLWLAGGDTDTQYF	TGTGCTAGTGGTTTGTGGCTAGCGGGAGGGGACACAGATACGCAGTATTTT
TRBD1	TRBV5-1	TRBJ1-2	NA	CASSPRTGGNYGYTF	TGCGCCAGCAGCCCGAGGACAGGGGGGAACTATGGCTACACCTTC
NA	TRBV7-9	TRBJ2-1	NA	CASNPPTSGSYNEQFF	TGTGCCAGCAATCCCCCCACCTCCGGCTCCTACAATGAGCAGTTCTTC
TRBD2	TRBV4-1	TRBJ2-4	NA	CASSQSGTSLAKNIQYF	TGCGCCAGCAGCCAATCCGGGACTAGTCTAGCCAAAAACATTCAGTACTTC
NA	TRBV6-5	TRBJ1-2	NA	CATRVSKGYTF	TGTGCCACCAGGGTATCGAAAGGCTACACCTTC
NA	TRBV28	TRBJ2-3	once	CASSDPEDNDTQYF	TGTGCCAGCAGTGACCCAGAGGATAATGATACGCAGTATTTT
NA	TRBV7-9	TRBJ2-7	NA	CASSSISYEQYF	TGTGCCAGCAGCTCCATCTCCTACGAGCAGTACTTC
TRBD2	TRBV7-6	TRBJ2-1	NA	CASSILAGGRNEQFF	TGTGCCAGCAGCATACTAGCGGGAGGGAGGAATGAGCAGTTCTTC
NA	TRBV27	TRBJ1-2	NA	CASSQYGYGYTF	TGTGCCAGCAGCCAATACGGCTATGGCTACACCTTC
NA	TRBV27	TRBJ1-4	NA	CASSLNPPEKLFF	TGTGCCAGCAGTTTAAACCCTCCGGAAAAACTGTTTTTT
NA	TRBV10-3	TRBJ1-2	NA	CAISEPVNGYTF	TGTGCCATCAGTGAGCCAGTGAATGGCTACACCTTC
NA	TRBV5-1	TRBJ1-2	NA	CASSPQGHGYTF	TGCGCCAGCAGTCCACAGGGACACGGCTACACCTTC
NA	TRBV19	TRBJ2-5	NA	CASSIDGTPQETQYF	TGTGCCAGTAGTATAGATGGGACACCCCAAGAGACCCAGTACTTC
TRBD2	TRBV5-8	TRBJ2-1	once	CASSRLGTSGMVEQFF	TGTGCCAGCAGCCGCCTGGGGACTAGCGGGATGGTTGAGCAGTTCTTC
NA	TRBV28	TRBJ2-3	NA	CASSQNSDTQYF	TGTGCCAGCAGTCAGAACTCAGATACGCAGTATTTT
NA	TRBV11-2	TRBJ1-1	NA	CASSLGAGNTEAFF	TGTGCCAGCAGCTTAGGGGCAGGGAACACTGAAGCTTTCTTT
TRBD2	TRBV5-1	TRBJ2-3	NA	CASSLGALAGTDTQYF	TGCGCCAGCAGCTTGGGGGCACTAGCGGGGACAGATACGCAGTATTTT
NA	TRBV19	TRBJ2-7	NA	CASTTQGGDYEQYF	TGTGCCAGTACTACCCAAGGTGGGGACTACGAGCAGTACTTC
TRBD1	TRBV29-1	TRBJ2-7	NA	CSFGTGDEQYF	TGCAGCTTCGGGACAGGGGACGAGCAGTACTTC
TRBD1	TRBV15	TRBJ2-7	NA	CATSPRTGAYEQYF	TGTGCCACCAGCCCCCGGACAGGGGCCTACGAGCAGTACTTC
TRBD2	TRBV4-1	TRBJ2-3	NA	CASSQGRAGWVSDTQYF	TGCGCCAGCAGCCAAGGCCGAGCGGGATGGGTCTCAGATACGCAGTATTTT
NA	TRBV11-3	TRBJ2-5	NA	CASSLQETQYF	TGTGCCAGCAGCCTCCAGGAGACCCAGTACTTC
NA	TRBV19	TRBJ1-1	once	CASSMGVRNTEAFF	TGTGCCAGTAGTATGGGGGTTAGGAACACTGAAGCTTTCTTT
NA	TRBV10-2	TRBJ1-3	NA	CASSGSAGGTPGNTIYF	TGCGCCAGCAGTGGGAGTGCCGGGGGTACCCCTGGAAACACCATATATTTT
TRBD2	TRBV6-1	TRBJ2-7	NA	CASSDSWDPGAGAEYF	TGTGCCAGCAGTGATAGTTGGGATCCTGGGGCGGGAGCGGAGTACTTC
NA	TRBV11-3	TRBJ2-1	NA	CASSSFTRQGGGWEQFF	TGTGCCAGCAGCTCCTTTACCCGCCAGGGGGGAGGATGGGAGCAGTTCTTC
NA	TRBV30	TRBJ2-1	NA	CAWSFRPRASPNEQFF	TGTGCCTGGAGTTTCCGTCCTAGGGCTTCCCCCAATGAGCAGTTCTTC
NA	TRBV5-4	TRBJ2-7	NA	CASSLSGYEQYF	TGTGCCAGCAGCTTGTCAGGCTACGAGCAGTACTTC
TRBD2	TRBV11-3	TRBJ2-3	NA	CASSQAGTRRPDTQYF	TGTGCCAGCAGCCAAGCCGGGACTAGAAGACCAGATACGCAGTATTTT